The entry below gives a single T cell receptor beta chain sequence along with its context. Its antigen remains undetermined. Base qualities are missing; no much larger clone stands one base away. The entry originates in a study of OX40 agonist ivuxolimab in advanced cancers. With respect to the entire study: Ivuxolimab was an agonistic, fully human IgG2 monoclonal antibody directed against OX40 (CD134), a costimulatory receptor. Intravenous ivuxolimab was administered to patients every 2 weeks at six dose levels: 0.01, 0.1, 0.3, 1.5, 3 and 10 mg/kg. Among the roughly 52 dose-escalation patients, 19 had hepatocellular carcinoma, roughly 15 melanoma, 9 renal cell carcinoma and 9 head and neck cancer. Peripheral TCRbeta sequencing was intended to test whether TCR sequence diversity was altered and clonal T-cell expansion was caused by ivuxolimab. Partial responses were achieved by three dose-escalation patients, of whom one had hepatocellular carcinoma and two had cutaneous melanoma. A male proportion of roughly 85% and a mean age of approximately 61 years, ranging from 23 to 79, were recorded for the dose-escalation cohort. The monotherapy dose-escalation portion (N of about 50 patients) of the phase I ivuxolimab trial is reported in the paper. Patients were allowed to have had prior anti-PD-1, anti-PD-L1 or anti-CTLA-4 therapy, and approximately 39% of the dose-escalation patients had been treated with checkpoint inhibitors. General study outcomes and caveats: Antigen specificity was not determined for the clonally expanded peripheral T cells. After ivuxolimab, more expanded clones were found on average in CD8+ T cells than in CD4+ T cells. At doses of 0.1 to 3.0 mg/kg, clonal expansion of both CD4+ and CD8+ T cells in blood was seen between baseline and week 6. Low levels of normalized T-cell clonal expansion were also seen in some patients who did not respond. In partial responders in the 0.1-3.0 mg/kg groups, normalized peripheral clonal expansion was found to be among the lowest, especially among CD8+ T cells.

The trial excluded patients who had a history of autoimmune disease or were on systemic immunosuppression. Peripheral blood for TCR sequencing was drawn from every dose cohort at baseline, at cycle 4 day 1 and at cycle 7 day 1. Samples came from an open-label, multicenter, first-in-human phase I dose-escalation trial of ivuxolimab. Adults with locally advanced or metastatic melanoma, renal cell, hepatocellular, or head and neck squamous cell carcinoma were enrolled in the trial. Before TCR sequencing, CD4+ T cells and CD8+ T cells from peripheral blood were sorted into separate populations. To sequence the TCRbeta CDR3 region, genomic DNA was isolated from the sorted cells. TCRbeta CDR3 regions were sequenced using the immunoSEQ Assay. TCRdb stores this immuneACCESS table with in-frame sequences only. Part of the clones is absent; in the studies checked, under half of the shortfall reflects unresolved V genes, and no reason is known for the rest. The table for this sample lists around 84,000 clones; approximately 80% of them were counted only once. 0.51% of the sample is taken by the ten largest.

The germline V gene supplies CDR1 SGHAT and CDR2 FQNNGV. Reading from cysteine to phenylalanine, the CDR3 counts 12 amino acids. The CDR3 DNA has 36 bases and is translated from base 1. V loses 2 bases, J loses 7 bases, and the germline ends lie 6 bases apart. The chain employs TRBV11-2 and TRBJ1-5, with the D gene too uncertain to name. The material sequenced was CD4+ or CD8+ T cells sorted from blood, taken in a trial of the OX40 agonist ivuxolimab. This receptor was obtained from an adult with an advanced solid tumor such as melanoma, head and neck, liver or kidney cancer. The CDR3 protein is CASSLPGQPQHF. Read as DNA, the sequence is TGTGCCAGCAGCTTACCCGGACAGCCCCAGCATTTT.